This T cell receptor beta chain comes out of a study of shared clonotypes between healthy human individuals (dated by TCRdb to 2020 to 2022). Regarding the complete study: The cohort comprised a couple of women and a few men aged 18 to 49 years. Per donor, three plates each were used for CD4 naive and CD4 memory, two for CD8 naive, and one for CD8 memory. Leukapheresis yielded between about 0.85 and 10 billion PBMCs per donor. Blood TCR repertoires of five healthy adults were deeply sequenced to estimate repertoire size and the extent of clonotype sharing between individuals. Different laboratories and diverse techniques were used to prepare libraries and sequence TCR repertoires, to increase sequencing depth and limit assay-specific biases.

Overall results and qualifications from the work: Sampling was restricted to blood, and TCR repertoires in tissues likely differ from the TCR repertoires found in blood. Higher generation probabilities were observed for clonotypes shared by all four sorted-subset donors than for non-shared clonotypes. Based on pairwise subsampling, the degree of clonotype sharing among donors was expected to be affected by sequencing depth. Naive subsets generally had larger estimated clonotype richness than memory subsets. Across several donors, roughly 5.4% of naive CD4, roughly 3.3% of naive CD8, 2.3% of memory CD4, and roughly 0.41% of memory CD8 clonotypes were shared. Incomplete sequencing was indicated by rarefaction of sorted-subset datasets, despite the large sequencing depth. The small number of donors limited the genetic and exposure-history diversity represented.

The CDR3 has 16 amino acids, counting the end cysteine and phenylalanine. Only the CDR3 portion is preserved as DNA: 48 bases, with reading frame beginning at the first base. V and J are trimmed by 0 bases and 8 bases, and the gene matches miss 8 bases of the junction. For CDR1 and CDR2, the germline V gene lists SGHDT and YYEEEE. Healthy HIV-negative adults with no recently reported acute infections or vaccinations were included as donors. All donors were Caucasian adults living in Nashville, Tennessee, USA. CD4+ T cells were enriched by magnetic negative selection, after which naive cells were positively selected on CD45RA and the negative fraction was taken as the memory subset. Blood was collected by leukapheresis, and PBMCs were isolated by Ficoll-Histopaque density gradient centrifugation and then cryopreserved in liquid nitrogen vapor phase. Analytical flow cytometry was used to check the purity and quantity of every magnetically sorted T cell population. From each sorted fraction, genomic DNA was isolated and quantified by UV absorbance on a Nanodrop 2000c.

Concerning this clone: Which antigen it targets is not known. The sample holds no much larger clone one base away, and base qualities are not on file.

Using the deep immunoSEQ assay, TCR CDR3 regions were amplified from genomic DNA by multiplex PCR. For each cell subset, the extracted genomic DNA was distributed evenly across all wells of several immunoSEQ 96-well plates, and each plate served as one replicate. For sorted subsets, around 0.2 ug of genomic DNA, equivalent to some 30,000 T cell genomes, went into each replicate PCR. The purified libraries were quantified using a Qubit 3.0 fluorometer, sized with a Bioanalyzer 2100, and then quantified again using the KAPA Library Quantification kit. A separate single-read 150-cycle Illumina NextSeq 550 flow cell was used to sequence each immunoSEQ 96-well plate. As for how the authors treated the data: Because only junctional sequences without quality scores were contained in the immunoSEQ output, filtering matching that applied to full-length reads could not be performed. Sequences were annotated with PyIR, a Python wrapper for IgBLAST v1.9, using IMGT germline references to assign V/J genes and CDR3. Reads were removed for weak V/J assignments (E-value above 1e-6), missing CDR3, stop codons, out-of-frame junctions, or ambiguous translated residues. V3J clonotypes were defined by identical inferred V gene, J gene, and CDR3 amino acid sequence. To compute the percentage overlap between repertoires, the number of shared unique clonotypes was divided by the size of the smaller repertoire. Three approaches were used to assess repertoire richness: RTK rarefaction, the Chao1 estimator, and Recon v2.1 estimates of unobserved clonotypes. Generation probabilities for all TCRbeta clonotypes obtained by the gDNA method from several donors were computed using OLGA. TCRdb carries this immuneACCESS record with in-frame sequences only. Its versions omit some clonotypes, under half of them owing to an unresolved V gene in the studies checked, with the rest unexplained. Clone size and the V and J calls come from that table; the DNA yielded D and trimming. The sample table contains over 1.4 million clones; only one count was recorded for over 95% of them. The ten largest account for approximately 1.2% of the sample.

The TCR comes from a man younger than 40 in good health. Sequences were obtained from naive CD4+ T cells sorted from blood. The cell subset or site label on this specimen signifies: CD45RA+ positively selected. This chain joins TRBV5-6 to TRBJ2-1; a stretch of 10 junction bases matches TRBD2. The DNA is as follows: TGTGCCAGCAGCTTGGAGGGTAGCGGGAGGACGGATGAGCAGTTCTTC. The translation is CASSLEGSGRTDEQFF.